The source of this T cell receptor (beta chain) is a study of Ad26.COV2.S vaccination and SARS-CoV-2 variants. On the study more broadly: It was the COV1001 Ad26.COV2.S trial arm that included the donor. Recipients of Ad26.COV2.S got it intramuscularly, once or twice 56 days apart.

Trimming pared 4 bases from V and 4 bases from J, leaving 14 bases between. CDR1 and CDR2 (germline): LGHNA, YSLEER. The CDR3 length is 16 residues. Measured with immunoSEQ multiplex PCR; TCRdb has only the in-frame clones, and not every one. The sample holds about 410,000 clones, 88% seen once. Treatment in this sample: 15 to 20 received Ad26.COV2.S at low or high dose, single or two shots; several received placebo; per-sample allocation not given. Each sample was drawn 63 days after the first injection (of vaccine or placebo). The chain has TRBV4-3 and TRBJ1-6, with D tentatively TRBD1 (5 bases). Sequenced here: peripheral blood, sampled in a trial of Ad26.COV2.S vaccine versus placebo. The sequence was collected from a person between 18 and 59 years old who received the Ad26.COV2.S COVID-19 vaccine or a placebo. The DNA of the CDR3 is TGCGCCAGCAGCCCAAGTCGACAGAGATATAATTCACCCCTCCACTTT. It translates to CASSPSRQRYNSPLHF.